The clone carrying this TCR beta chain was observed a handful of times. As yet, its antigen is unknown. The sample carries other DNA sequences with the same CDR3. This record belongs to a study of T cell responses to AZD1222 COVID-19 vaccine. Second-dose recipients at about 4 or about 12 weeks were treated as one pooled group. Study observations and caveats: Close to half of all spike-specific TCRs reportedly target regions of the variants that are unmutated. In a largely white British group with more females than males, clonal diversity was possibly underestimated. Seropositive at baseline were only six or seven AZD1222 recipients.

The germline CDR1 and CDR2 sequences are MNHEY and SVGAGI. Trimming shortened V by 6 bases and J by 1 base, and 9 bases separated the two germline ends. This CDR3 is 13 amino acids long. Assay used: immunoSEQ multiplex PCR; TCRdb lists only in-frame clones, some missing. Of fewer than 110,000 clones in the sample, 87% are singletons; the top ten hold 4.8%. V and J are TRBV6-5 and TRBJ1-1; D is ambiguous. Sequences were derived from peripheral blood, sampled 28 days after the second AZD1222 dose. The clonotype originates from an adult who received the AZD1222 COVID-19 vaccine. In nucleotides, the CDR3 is TGTGCCAGCAGACGGACCGGGAACACTGAAGCTTTCTTT. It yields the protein CASRRTGNTEAFF.